A single sample gave rise to the 9 T cell receptor beta chains below, sequenced in a study of regulatory T cells in long-lasting Graves disease. As for time point: persistent/refractory GD, antithyroid drugs over 5 years with positive TRAb. Following extraction of RNA from PBMCs, that RNA was used to make the TCR library. The TCR beta library used iRepertoire HTBI primers with Arm-PCR amplification of CDR3. TCRdb reanalysed the multiplex PCR reads using MiXCR and keeps one entry per CDR3 protein. This table has hundreds of thousands of distinct CDR3 sequences, about 20% appearing once. The sequenced sample was peripheral blood mononuclear cells (PBMCs), obtained when the disease was refractory, from a patient treated with antithyroid drugs. These receptors came from a female donor with Graves disease.

Comment on this clonotype: An end of the junction differs from the germline gene, which may be a read error. The chain carries TRBV12-3 or TRBV12-4 and TRBJ2-7, with 9 nucleotides matching TRBD2. The CDR3 extends over 15 amino acids. CDR3: CAGSFGDSGRYEQYF. The CDR3 DNA reads TGTGCCGGCAGTTTTGGGGATAGCGGGAGATACGAGCAGTACTTC.

This clonotype occurred a few times. This rearrangement joins TRBV5-1 to TRBJ1-6, with 11 nucleotides matching TRBD1. Trimming at V came to 3 bases and at J to 10 bases, leaving 3 bases not matched to a gene. This CDR3 region has 14 residues. Looked up from germline, CDR1 is SGHRS and CDR2 is YFSETQ. In nucleotides, the CDR3 is TGCGCCAGCAGCTCGGGACAGGGGGAATCACCCCTCCACTTT. Its translation is CASSSGQGESPLHF.

V gene TRBV7-2 combines with J gene TRBJ2-7; D not resolved. In germline, CDR1 is SGHTA, CDR2 FQGNSA. The CDR3 is 13 amino acids. Trimming cost V 5 bases and J 5 bases, with 13 bases left between them. The CDR3 DNA follows: TGTGCCAGCAGCCTTATGCTTACCCACGAGCAGTACTTC. Translation: CASSLMLTHEQYF.

This rearrangement joins TRBV30 to TRBJ2-5; D perhaps matches TRBD1 (6 bases). CDR3 length: 15 residues. Trimming removed 3 bases at V and 4 bases at J, with 18 bases between. Germline V CDR1 and CDR2: GTSNPN, SVGIG (reference sequence). CDR3 nucleotides: TGTGCCTGGAGCGGCACAGGGTTTGGTACAGAGACCCAGTACTTC. It is translated as CAWSGTGFGTETQYF. The whole variable domain, filled in from reference TRBV30 and TRBJ2-5, reads SQTIHQWPATLVQPVGSPLSLECTVEGTSNPNLYWYRQAAGRGLQLLFYSVGIGQISSEVPQNLSASRPQDRQFILSSKKLLLSDSGFYLCAWSGTGFGTETQYFGPGTRLLVL.

The rearrangement links TRBV7-2 to TRBJ2-7, with TRBD2 matching 10 bases. Trimming cost V 3 bases and J 3 bases; bases outside gene matches: 5. Germline values: CDR1 SGHTA, CDR2 FQGNSA. The CDR3 spans 15 residues. The DNA for the CDR3 is TGTGCCAGCAGCTTTACTAGCGGGGAAAACTACGAGCAGTACTTC. Translation: CASSFTSGENYEQYF.

As regards this clonotype: Given a much more abundant clone one base away, this may be a read error. CDR3 sequence: CASGSAPLGGEQYF. As DNA, the CDR3 is TGTGCCAGCGGCTCGGCCCCATTGGGCGGGGAGCAGTACTTC. The rearrangement uses TRBV7-8 and TRBJ2-7; D is perhaps TRBD2 (5 bases). The CDR3 has 14 amino acids. The germline V and J ends were trimmed by 8 bases and 7 bases, with 21 bases remaining between them. Germline CDR1 SGHVS, CDR2 FQNEAQ.

In DNA, the CDR3 is TGTGCCAGCAGTTTACAGACAGGGCCGGGTGAAAAACTGTTTTTT. Protein: CASSLQTGPGEKLFF. The chain has TRBV28 and TRBJ1-4; TRBD1 matches at 7 bases. CDR1 is MDHEN and CDR2 is SYDVKM in the germline V gene. The CDR3 runs to 15 residues. V shed 2 bases and J 7 bases; nucleotides not matched to a gene: 7.

This clonotype turned up a few times. It may be a read error: a sequence one base away is much more abundant. The chain joins TRBV13 to TRBJ2-7; D gene ambiguous. Germline-derived CDR1 and CDR2 are PRHDT and FYEKMQ (reference sequence). V was cut by 1 base and J by 0 bases, with 7 bases left in between. The CDR3 runs 14 residues. The CDR3 sequence is CASSLATSSYEQYF. DNA for the CDR3: TGTGCCAGCAGCTTAGCGACCAGCTCCTACGAGCAGTACTTC.

V is TRBV5-1 and J is TRBJ2-5; 11 positions match TRBD2. The J segment lost 5 bases and the V segment lost 4 bases, leaving 13 bases of the junction unmatched. Germline V gene lookup returns CDR1 SGHRS and CDR2 YFSETQ. The CDR3 has 17 residues. The DNA of the CDR3 is TGCGCCAGCAGCCCGGCAACTAGCGGGAGAGGGGAGGAGACCCAGTACTTC. Encoded protein: CASSPATSGRGEETQYF. The whole variable domain, filled in from reference TRBV5-1 and TRBJ2-5, reads KAGVTQTPRYLIKTRGQQVTLSCSPISGHRSVSWYQQTPGQGLQFLFEYFSETQRNKGNFPGRFSGRQFSNSRSEMNVSTLELGDSALYLCASSPATSGRGEETQYFGPGTRLLVL.